The 28 T cell receptor beta chains in this list originate from one sample, sequenced in a study of T cell responses to AZD1222 COVID-19 vaccine. TCRdb's table, derived via immunoSEQ multiplex PCR, lists solely in-frame clones and lacks some. Among about 92,000 clones, roughly 87% were seen once, and the ten largest hold about 5.8%. The sequencing here drew on peripheral blood, taken on day 0 of AZD1222 vaccination. Every receptor here comes from an adult in good health.

This chain connects TRBV14 to TRBJ2-1; D is unresolved. Germline loops: CDR1 SGHDN, CDR2 FVKESK. CDR3 length: 14 amino acids. With 4 bases removed from V and 5 bases from J, the gap between germline ends came to 12 bases. CDR3 nucleotide sequence: TGTGCCAGCAGCCCCCCAGGAGTCAACAATGAGCAGTTCTTC. Its protein is CASSPPGVNNEQFF. The full variable domain, its missing parts supplied by reference TRBV14 and TRBJ2-1, is EAGVTQFPSHSVIEKGQTVTLRCDPISGHDNLYWYRRVMGKEIKFLLHFVKESKQDESGMPNNRFLAERTGGTYSTLKVQPAELEDSGVYFCASSPPGVNNEQFFGPGTRLTVL.

This clone was seen a single time. The V and J genes are TRBV11-2 and TRBJ2-6; D is undetermined. CDR3 size: 17 residues. Deletions cut 5 bases from V and 2 bases from J, with 16 bases between. Per germline, CDR1 SGHAT and CDR2 FQNNGV. CDR3 protein: CASSPLRGRTGANVLTF. In nucleotides, the CDR3 is TGTGCCAGCAGCCCGCTCCGAGGAAGGACTGGGGCCAACGTCCTGACTTTC. Combining the CDR3 with reference TRBV11-2 and TRBJ2-6 gives the whole variable domain EAGVAQSPRYKIIEKRQSVAFWCNPISGHATLYWYQQILGQGPKLLIQFQNNGVVDDSQLPKDRFSAERLKGVDSTLKIQPAKLEDSAVYLCASSPLRGRTGANVLTFGAGSRLTVL.

The rearrangement joins TRBV6-5 to TRBJ2-1; 10 bases align to TRBD2. Germline assignment: CDR1 MNHEY and CDR2 SVGAGI. The V gene end was trimmed by 5 bases and the J gene end by 10 bases; junction bases not matched to a gene: 8. This CDR3 is 14 amino acids long. CDR3 sequence reads: CASSPKREGREQFF. Written as DNA, the CDR3 is TGTGCCAGCAGTCCAAAGCGGGAGGGCCGGGAGCAGTTCTTC.

The rearrangement links TRBV15 to TRBJ2-2; 8 bases agree with TRBD2. Germline V gives CDR1 LNHNV, CDR2 YYDKDF (reference sequence). The V gene end was trimmed by 1 base and the J gene end by 1 base; junction bases not matched to a gene: 2. The CDR3 consists of 16 residues. The CDR3 region has the DNA TGTGCCACCAGCAGAGCTCTAGCGGGGAACACCGGGGAGCTGTTTTTT. It specifies CATSRALAGNTGELFF.

The chain employs TRBV5-1 and TRBJ1-2; no definite D call. Per germline, CDR1 SGHRS and CDR2 YFSETQ. The CDR3 covers 13 residues. Trimming shortened V by 5 bases and J by 8 bases, and 16 bases separated the two germline ends. The DNA for the CDR3 is TGCGCCAGCAGATTAGATGGAGGAGGCGGCTACACCTTC. Protein: CASRLDGGGGYTF.

This clone was seen once. The chain carries TRBV11-3 and TRBJ2-2; D uncertain. The germline V gene has CDR1 SGHNT and CDR2 YENEEA. The CDR3 spans 12 residues. Deletions cut 6 bases from V and 7 bases from J, with 9 bases between. Here the CDR3 reads CASRGLGGELFF. The DNA of the CDR3 is TGTGCCAGCAGGGGATTGGGCGGGGAGCTGTTTTTT. Variable domain in full (rest from reference TRBV11-3 and TRBJ2-2): EAGVVQSPRYKIIEKKQPVAFWCNPISGHNTLYWYLQNLGQGPELLIRYENEEAVDDSQLPKDRFSAERLKGVDSTLKIQPAELGDSAVYLCASRGLGGELFFGEGSRLTVL.

The rearrangement joins TRBV9 to TRBJ2-7; 9 nucleotides align to TRBD1. Germline loops: CDR1 SGDLS, CDR2 YYNGEE. V was clipped by 4 bases and J by 5 bases; unmatched bases: 13. This CDR3 is 16 amino acids long. The CDR3, as DNA: TGTGCCAGCAGCTTCCTTGAGGGACAGGGACTAAACGAGCAGTACTTC. It specifies CASSFLEGQGLNEQYF.

The chain links TRBV9 to TRBJ2-5; TRBD2 agrees at 10 bases. Germline V gives CDR1 SGDLS, CDR2 YYNGEE. CDR3 length equals 15 residues. Trimming cost V 0 bases and J 2 bases; bases outside gene matches: 1. The CDR3 loop is CASSVVSGRQETQYF. DNA of the CDR3: TGTGCCAGCAGCGTAGTTAGCGGGAGGCAAGAGACCCAGTACTTC.

For this clone: The same CDR3 is also encoded by other DNA sequences in this sample. This chain uses TRBV6-1 with TRBJ2-7, with TRBD1 matching over 9 bases. This CDR3 spans 15 amino acids. Germline CDR1 is MNHNS and CDR2 is SASEGT. V dropped 3 bases and J dropped 0; count of bases not matched to a gene: 3. The CDR3 DNA follows: TGTGCCAGCAGTGACACAGGGGGCCTCTCCTACGAGCAGTACTTC. Residues: CASSDTGGLSYEQYF.

The V call is TRBV12-3 or TRBV12-4, the J call TRBJ1-1, with D unclear. The length of the CDR3 is 12 residues. Trimming cost V 2 bases and J 7 bases, with 8 bases left between them. Here the CDR3 reads CASSLSGNEAFF. DNA of the CDR3: TGTGCCAGCAGTTTATCGGGGAATGAAGCTTTCTTT.

DNA for the CDR3: TGTGCCATCACCGAGGACTCCAGGGCGGACACTGAAGCTTTCTTT. This translates into CAITEDSRADTEAFF. The chain employs TRBV10-3 and TRBJ1-1; TRBD1 is a possible D gene (5 bases). This CDR3 comprises 15 residues. Deletions cut 7 bases from V and 3 bases from J, with 18 bases between. Germline CDR1 is ENHRY and CDR2 is SYGVKD.

The rearrangement links TRBV2 to TRBJ2-1, with 14 bases aligning to TRBD2. The CDR3 extends over 17 amino acids. The trim removed 8 bases at V and 0 bases at J, leaving 6 bases unmatched. Germline values: CDR1 SNHLY, CDR2 FYNNEI. CDR3 coding DNA: TGTGCCAGCCCGGGACTAGCGGGAGTTAGCTCCTACAATGAGCAGTTCTTC. This gives the protein CASPGLAGVSSYNEQFF.

This clone was observed a handful of times. J is TRBJ2-4 and V is TRBV13; 9 bases line up with TRBD1. Trimming removed 2 bases from V and 6 bases from J; junction bases left unmatched: 2. Germline V gives CDR1 PRHDT, CDR2 FYEKMQ (reference sequence). The CDR3 has 14 amino acids. The DNA for the CDR3 is TGTGCCAGCAGCTTATGGACAGGGGTAAACATTCAGTACTTC. Translating it yields CASSLWTGVNIQYF. Looking up the rest from reference TRBV13 and TRBJ2-4 gives the full variable domain: AAGVIQSPRHLIKEKRETATLKCYPIPRHDTVYWYQQGPGQDPQFLISFYEKMQSDKGSIPDRFSAQQFSDYHSELNMSSLELGDSALYFCASSLWTGVNIQYFGAGTRLSVL.

The sample holds one count of this clone. The gene calls are TRBV7-8 and TRBJ2-1; 7 positions match TRBD1. In germline, CDR1 is SGHVS, CDR2 FQNEAQ. The CDR3 spans 13 residues. Trimming removed 7 bases from V and 6 bases from J; junction bases left unmatched: 6. As DNA, the CDR3 is TGTGCCAGCACCGCAGACAGGGTCAATGAGCAGTTCTTC. Translated, it gives CASTADRVNEQFF.

This chain links TRBV5-8 with TRBJ2-7; the D is unclear. Trimming cost V 4 bases and J 2 bases, with 7 bases left between them. CDR1 is SGHTS and CDR2 is YDEGEE in the germline V gene. This CDR3 has 12 amino acids. The CDR3 loop reads CASSQTAYEQYF. CDR3 sequence (DNA): TGTGCCAGCAGCCAAACAGCCTACGAGCAGTACTTC.

The J gene is TRBJ2-7, the V gene TRBV7-9; 9 bases align to TRBD2. The CDR3 runs to 15 residues. Per the germline V gene, CDR1 is SEHNR and CDR2 is FQNEAQ (reference sequence). V lost 6 bases, J lost 0 bases, and 6 bases stayed unmatched. As DNA, the CDR3 is TGTGCCAGCAGTCGATCACTAGCGGGCTCCTACGAGCAGTACTTC. Its protein product is CASSRSLAGSYEQYF.

This sequence joins TRBV11-2 and TRBJ2-3; 9 nucleotides agree with TRBD2. Germline CDR1 and CDR2: SGHAT and FQNNGV. Trimming cost V 5 bases and J 4 bases; bases outside gene matches: 13. The CDR3 has 17 amino acids. DNA of the CDR3: TGTGCCAGCAGCAGACGCCCGGGACTAGCCCAGGCAGATACGCAGTATTTT. This encodes CASSRRPGLAQADTQYF.

This rearrangement joins TRBV28 to TRBJ2-7; D is uncertain. Trimming left V 5 bases short and J 2 bases short, with 10 bases between. The CDR3 length is 13 residues. Germline loops: CDR1 MDHEN, CDR2 SYDVKM. The CDR3 DNA reads as TGTGCCAGCAGTCCCACCACGCCCTACGAGCAGTACTTC. This encodes CASSPTTPYEQYF.

The gene calls are TRBV7-8 and TRBJ1-5; D gene ambiguous. Germline values: CDR1 SGHVS, CDR2 FQNEAQ. V was clipped by 0 bases and J by 0 bases, with 9 bases between them. The CDR3 runs to 16 residues. As DNA, the CDR3 is TGTGCCAGCAGCTTAGCTCCCAGGTTTAGCAATCAGCCCCAGCATTTT. The encoded protein is CASSLAPRFSNQPQHF. Supplemented by reference TRBV7-8 and TRBJ1-5, the full variable domain reads GAGVSQSPRYKVAKRGQDVALRCDPISGHVSLFWYQQALGQGPEFLTYFQNEAQLDKSGLPSDRFFAERPEGSVSTLKIQRTQQEDSAVYLCASSLAPRFSNQPQHFGDGTRLSIL.

This clone showed up just a few times. The genes are TRBV9 and TRBJ2-1; TRBD2 aligns across 13 bases. In germline, CDR1 is SGDLS, CDR2 YYNGEE. J was trimmed by 3 bases and V by 4 bases; bases with no gene match: 4. The CDR3 totals 16 residues. CDR3 DNA: TGTGCCAGCAGCCAGACTAGCGGGAGGTACTACAATGAGCAGTTCTTC. Amino acid sequence: CASSQTSGRYYNEQFF. Supplemented by reference TRBV9 and TRBJ2-1, the full variable domain reads DSGVTQTPKHLITATGQRVTLRCSPRSGDLSVYWYQQSLDQGLQFLIQYYNGEERAKGNILERFSAQQFPDLHSELNLSSLELGDSALYFCASSQTSGRYYNEQFFGPGTRLTVL.

The V call is TRBV12-2, the J call TRBJ2-5. TRBV12-2 represents a pseudogene. The CDR3 covers 18 residues. The CDR3 region has the DNA TGTGCAAGTCGCTTACCGCAAAAACGGGCCGAGCCTCAAGAGACCCAGTACTTC. It specifies CASRLPQKRAEPQETQYF.

The DNA for the CDR3 is TGTGCCAGCCGGGGACAGGAAAATTCACCCCTCCACTTT. Translated: CASRGQENSPLHF. V gene TRBV2 combines with J gene TRBJ1-6, with 8 bases aligning to TRBD1. The CDR3 sequence is 13 residues long. Germline CDR1 is SNHLY and CDR2 is FYNNEI. Trimming at V came to 8 bases and at J to 7 bases, leaving 4 bases not matched to a gene.

V and J are TRBV7-9 and TRBJ1-1, with TRBD1 matching 8 bases. The CDR3 contains 15 residues. Germline loops: CDR1 SEHNR, CDR2 FQNEAQ (reference sequence). Trimming at V came to 2 bases and at J to 6 bases, leaving 8 bases not matched to a gene. The CDR3 bases are TGTGCCAGCAGCTTAATGGGGCAGGGGGCTGCTGAAGCTTTCTTT. This gives the protein CASSLMGQGAAEAFF.

The gene calls are TRBV9 and TRBJ2-7, with 13 positions matching TRBD2. Unmatched junction bases numbered 7, after V lost 0 bases and J lost 4 bases. The CDR3 loop spans 17 amino acids. CDR1 and CDR2 from the germline V gene are SGDLS and YYNGEE. The CDR3 bases are TGTGCCAGCAGCGTAGGACCATGGACTAGCGGGAGTTACGAGCAGTACTTC. This codes for CASSVGPWTSGSYEQYF.

This rearrangement joins TRBV19 to TRBJ2-2; D not resolved. In germline, CDR1 is LNHDA, CDR2 SQIVND (reference sequence). The V end was cut by 6 bases, the J end by 4 bases, with 12 bases between. CDR3 length: 14 amino acids. The CDR3 loop reads CASRRTLSTGELFF. CDR3 coding DNA: TGTGCCAGTAGGAGGACCCTGAGCACCGGGGAGCTGTTTTTT.

The chain combines TRBV3-1 (or the pseudogene TRBV3-2) with TRBJ1-2; 11 nucleotides agree with TRBD1. This CDR3 is 16 amino acids long. Germline trimming cut 3 bases from V and 3 bases from J; bases unmatched to any gene: 6. Germline values: CDR1 LGHDT, CDR2 YNNKEL (reference sequence). DNA for the CDR3: TGTGCCAGCAGCCATGGACAGGGGGCAAATTACTATGGCTACACCTTC. Translating gives CASSHGQGANYYGYTF.

This clone occurred once. The chain is built from TRBV4-1 and TRBJ2-7; D possibly corresponds to TRBD2 (5 bases). This CDR3 region has 15 residues. CDR1 and CDR2 from the germline V gene are MGHRA and YSYEKL. Trimming pared 0 bases from V and 0 bases from J, leaving 9 bases between. CDR3 coding DNA: TGCGCCAGCAGCCAAGATGCGGAGGCCTCCTACGAGCAGTACTTC. Its translation is CASSQDAEASYEQYF.

The rearrangement uses TRBV27 and TRBJ1-1; 9 bases map to TRBD1. Germline V CDR1 and CDR2: MNHEY, SMNVEV (reference sequence). This CDR3 comprises 15 residues. After removal of 2 bases from V and 6 bases from J, the junction contained 7 bases not matched to a gene. The CDR3 region is CASSLRDRVISEAFF. CDR3 nucleotides: TGTGCCAGCAGTTTAAGGGACAGGGTCATTTCTGAAGCTTTCTTT.